The 20 T cell receptor beta chains below come from one sample, sequenced in a study of CD8 T cells in ankylosing spondylitis. Study outcomes and limitations: Typical of ankylosing spondylitis blood, it appeared, was a TCR beta motif of fewer than ten highly homologous variants.

One entry per CDR3 protein results from TCRdb running MiXCR on the 5' RACE reads. The sample has fewer than 500,000 distinct CDR3 sequences, 25% to 30% seen once; the top ten hold roughly 0.8%. Which antigens these TCRs recognize remains unknown. Sequencing was carried out using blood, either unsorted or a sorted T cell fraction (not recorded which). Receptors originate from a male donor with ankylosing spondylitis.

The chain joins TRBV20-1 to TRBJ1-1; 7 nucleotides align to TRBD1. Germline CDR1 reads DFQATT; CDR2 reads SNEGSKA (reference sequence). V was pared by 6 bases and J by 1 base, with 5 bases of the junction left unmatched. The CDR3 sequence is 13 residues long. CDR3 amino acids: CSARGQSNTEAFF. Here the CDR3 DNA reads TGCAGTGCCAGGGGACAGTCGAACACTGAAGCTTTCTTT.

The J gene is TRBJ2-2, the V gene TRBV5-1, with 10 bases identical to TRBD2. CDR1 is SGHRS and CDR2 is YFSETQ in the germline V gene. The J segment lost 5 bases and the V segment lost 4 bases, leaving 5 bases of the junction unmatched. This CDR3 region has 15 residues. CDR3 DNA: TGCGCCAGCAGCCAGCTAGCGGGAGAGACCGGGGAGCTGTTTTTT. Translating it yields CASSQLAGETGELFF.

In its sample, this clonotype was seen a few times. This chain uses TRBV7-8 with TRBJ2-7; D call uncertain. CDR1 and CDR2 (germline): SGHVS, FQNEAQ. The V end was cut by 0 bases, the J end by 6 bases, with 6 bases between. CDR3 length equals 12 residues. CDR3 protein: CASSLALSEQYF. DNA for the CDR3: TGTGCCAGCAGCTTAGCACTCTCCGAGCAGTACTTC.

The chain joins TRBV7-8 to TRBJ2-7; 12 bases line up with TRBD2. The germline gives CDR1 SGHVS, CDR2 FQNEAQ. The CDR3 has 16 amino acids. V lost 4 bases to trimming and J lost 3 bases; unmatched junction nucleotides: 7. As DNA, the CDR3 is TGTGCCAGCAGCTCCGAAACTAGCGGGAGGATCTACGAGCAGTACTTC. Amino acids: CASSSETSGRIYEQYF.

This sequence joins TRBV2 and TRBJ1-2; TRBD1 agrees at 11 bases. The germline CDR1 and CDR2 sequences are SNHLY and FYNNEI. V lost 4 bases and J lost 9; bases outside the gene matches: 13. This CDR3 is 16 amino acids long. CDR3 residues: CASSAQLWTGGNRYTF. In nucleotides, the CDR3 is TGTGCCAGCAGTGCGCAACTTTGGACAGGGGGCAATCGCTACACCTTC. The variable domain in full, with the rest retrieved from reference TRBV2 and TRBJ1-2, is EPEVTQTPSHQVTQMGQEVILRCVPISNHLYFYWYRQILGQKVEFLVSFYNNEISEKSEIFDDQFSVERPDGSNFTLKIRSTKLEDSAMYFCASSAQLWTGGNRYTFGSGTRLTVV.

This clonotype was recorded at least ten times. The chain links TRBV7-2 to TRBJ2-7, with D unclear. Germline values: CDR1 SGHTA, CDR2 FQGNSA. The CDR3 is made up of 13 amino acids. V lost 4 bases to trimming and J lost 1 base, with 8 bases between them. The DNA of the CDR3 is TGTGCCAGCAGCTCTGCTAGTTCCTACGAGCAGTACTTC. Amino acid sequence: CASSSASSYEQYF.

The chain is built from TRBV6-1 and TRBJ2-3, with 9 bases identical to TRBD2. The CDR3 runs 14 residues. Unmatched junction bases numbered 7, after V lost 6 bases and J lost 6 bases. Germline CDR1 reads MNHNS; CDR2 reads SASEGT. CDR3 sequence (DNA): TGTGCCAGCAGCGAACGGACTAGCGCGGATACGCAGTATTTT. Its protein product is CASSERTSADTQYF.

The gene calls are TRBV11-1 and TRBJ1-5; 8 bases are shared with TRBD1. This CDR3 comprises 16 residues. CDR1 SGHAT and CDR2 FQDESV come from the germline V gene (reference sequence). V trimming: 1 base; J trimming: 6 bases; junction bases outside the gene matches: 8. The CDR3 sequence is CASSLEDRVRGQPQHF. CDR3 sequence (DNA): TGTGCCAGCAGCTTAGAGGACAGGGTACGCGGTCAGCCCCAGCATTTT. The whole variable domain, remainder taken from reference TRBV11-1 and TRBJ1-5, is EAEVAQSPRYKITEKSQAVAFWCDPISGHATLYWYRQILGQGPELLVQFQDESVVDDSQLPKDRFSAERLKGVDSTLKIQPAELGDSAMYLCASSLEDRVRGQPQHFGDGTRLSIL.

This clonotype appeared a few times. CDR3 bases: TGCAGCGTTGGGGGGCCGGAGTTATATGGCTACACCTTC. Its translation is CSVGGPELYGYTF. This chain joins TRBV29-1 and TRBJ1-2; possibly TRBD1 for D (6 bases). CDR1 is SQVTM and CDR2 is ANQGSEA in the germline V gene. V was cut by 4 bases and J by 5 bases, with 14 bases left in between. This CDR3 is built from 13 residues.

This clonotype was observed a few times. This chain joins TRBV7-2 and TRBJ1-2; 7 positions match TRBD1. Germline loops: CDR1 SGHTA, CDR2 FQGNSA. Trimming took 4 bases from V and 5 from J; bases not matched to a gene: 7. The CDR3 spans 14 residues. CDR3 sequence: CASSYRDSGYGYTF. CDR3 sequence (DNA): TGTGCCAGCAGCTACCGGGACAGTGGGTATGGCTACACCTTC.

The sample holds a few counts of this clonotype. The rearrangement joins TRBV3-1 to TRBJ1-2; 7 bases are shared with TRBD1. Germline V gene data show CDR1 as LGHDT and CDR2 as YNNKEL (reference sequence). Trimming cost V 0 bases and J 3 bases; bases outside gene matches: 4. The CDR3 contains 15 residues. The CDR3 region has the DNA TGTGCCAGCAGCCAAGACAGGGGGGAGTACTATGGCTACACCTTC. Its protein product is CASSQDRGEYYGYTF.

This clonotype was observed a few times. The J gene is TRBJ2-2, the V gene TRBV5-1; 9 bases align to TRBD2. V lost 5 bases to trimming and J lost 5 bases; unmatched junction nucleotides: 4. CDR1 is SGHRS, CDR2 YFSETQ, per germline. The CDR3 is 14 residues long. CDR3 amino acids: CASSFLAGTGELFF. The CDR3 coding sequence is TGCGCCAGCAGTTTCCTAGCGGGAACCGGGGAGCTGTTTTTT. Drawing the rest from reference TRBV5-1 and TRBJ2-2, the complete variable domain is KAGVTQTPRYLIKTRGQQVTLSCSPISGHRSVSWYQQTPGQGLQFLFEYFSETQRNKGNFPGRFSGRQFSNSRSEMNVSTLELGDSALYLCASSFLAGTGELFFGEGSRLTVL.

The V call is TRBV7-2, the J call TRBJ2-7, with D perhaps TRBD2 (6 bases). CDR3 length: 14 amino acids. The germline CDR1 and CDR2 sequences are SGHTA and FQGNSA. Trimming took 3 bases from V and 2 from J, leaving 11 bases between them. This chain's CDR3 is CASSLGDFPYEQYF. The CDR3 bases are TGTGCCAGCAGCTTGGGGGACTTCCCCTACGAGCAGTACTTC.

This clonotype came up a few times. The gene calls are TRBV29-1 and TRBJ1-2, with TRBD1 matching 9 bases. CDR3 length equals 12 residues. Germline values: CDR1 SQVTM, CDR2 ANQGSEA. The V gene end was trimmed by 7 bases and the J gene end by 8 bases; junction bases not matched to a gene: 8. CDR3 sequence: CSAGQGSPGYTF. The CDR3, as DNA: TGCAGCGCTGGACAGGGGAGTCCCGGCTACACCTTC.

The V call is TRBV7-2, the J call TRBJ2-7, with D maybe TRBD1 (6 bases). This CDR3 spans 14 amino acids. V lost 3 bases and J lost 7, with 16 bases in between. CDR1 SGHTA and CDR2 FQGNSA come from the germline V gene. The CDR3 sequence: CASSLEQGYREQYF. CDR3 bases: TGTGCCAGCAGCTTGGAACAGGGATATAGAGAGCAGTACTTC.

The chain recombines TRBV5-1 with TRBJ1-2, with TRBD1 matching 9 bases. This CDR3 comprises 14 residues. The V gene end was trimmed by 7 bases and the J gene end by 3 bases; junction bases not matched to a gene: 7. Germline lookup yields CDR1 SGHRS and CDR2 YFSETQ. The CDR3 region has the DNA TGCGCCAGCGGACCACAGGGGGCAGACTATGGCTACACCTTC. Its translation: CASGPQGADYGYTF.

The V gene is TRBV12-3 or TRBV12-4, the J gene TRBJ2-1; no clear D gene. V was shortened by 6 bases and J by 3 bases, with 12 bases between the two germline ends. CDR3 size: 14 residues. The CDR3 region is CASSTTGRYNEQFF. CDR3 bases: TGTGCCAGCAGCACCACTGGACGCTACAATGAGCAGTTCTTC.

V is TRBV25-1 and J is TRBJ2-2; 8 bases are shared with TRBD2. Germline V lookup: CDR1 MGHDK, CDR2 SYGVNS. The CDR3 totals 15 residues. V gave up 6 bases and J gave up 4 bases; unmatched junction bases: 7. Here the CDR3 DNA reads TGTGCCAGCAGGAGGGCGGGAGGACCCACCGGGGAGCTGTTTTTT. Translating it yields CASRRAGGPTGELFF.

The rearrangement joins TRBV15 to TRBJ1-3; D remains ambiguous. Germline assignment: CDR1 LNHNV and CDR2 YYDKDF (reference sequence). The ends were cut back, 1 base at V and 3 bases at J, with 13 bases in the middle. The CDR3 contains 16 residues. CDR3 sequence: CATSRGTPHIGNTIYF. The DNA for the CDR3 is TGTGCCACCAGCAGAGGGACTCCCCATATTGGAAACACCATATATTTT.

This clonotype was counted ten times or more. The chain combines TRBV7-8 with TRBJ1-1; D is undetermined. This CDR3 region has 14 residues. V was trimmed by 1 base and J by 4 bases, leaving 10 bases between them. The germline CDR1 and CDR2 sequences are SGHVS and FQNEAQ. CDR3 DNA sequence: TGTGCCAGCAGCTTAGAGGCAGAGGTCACTGAAGCTTTCTTT. Its translation: CASSLEAEVTEAFF.